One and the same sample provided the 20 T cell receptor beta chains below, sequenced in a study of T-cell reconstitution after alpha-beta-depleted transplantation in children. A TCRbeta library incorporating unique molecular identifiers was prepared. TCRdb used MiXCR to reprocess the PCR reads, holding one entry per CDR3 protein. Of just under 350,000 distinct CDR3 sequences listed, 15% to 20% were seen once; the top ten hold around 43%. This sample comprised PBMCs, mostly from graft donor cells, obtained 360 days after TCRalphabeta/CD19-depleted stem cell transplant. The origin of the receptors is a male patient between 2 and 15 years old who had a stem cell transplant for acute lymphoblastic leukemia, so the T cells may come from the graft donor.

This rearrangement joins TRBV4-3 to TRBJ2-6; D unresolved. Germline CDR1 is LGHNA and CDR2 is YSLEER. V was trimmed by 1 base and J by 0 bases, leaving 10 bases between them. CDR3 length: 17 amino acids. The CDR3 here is CASSQGGQVSGANVLTF. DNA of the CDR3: TGCGCCAGCAGCCAAGGGGGTCAGGTCTCTGGGGCCAACGTCCTGACTTTC.

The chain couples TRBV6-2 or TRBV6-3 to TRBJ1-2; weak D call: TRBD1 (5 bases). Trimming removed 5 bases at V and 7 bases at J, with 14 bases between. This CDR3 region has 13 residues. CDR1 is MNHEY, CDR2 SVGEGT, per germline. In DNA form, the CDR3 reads TGTGCCAGCAGTAACGGGGGGACTCGTGGCTACACCTTC. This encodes CASSNGGTRGYTF.

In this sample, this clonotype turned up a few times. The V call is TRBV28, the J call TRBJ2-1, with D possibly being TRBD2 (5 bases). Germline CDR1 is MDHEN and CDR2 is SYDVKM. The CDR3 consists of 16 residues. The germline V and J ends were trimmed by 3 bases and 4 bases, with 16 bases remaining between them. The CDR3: CASSFLEATRYNEQFF. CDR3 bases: TGTGCCAGCAGTTTTTTGGAGGCCACGCGTTACAATGAGCAGTTCTTC.

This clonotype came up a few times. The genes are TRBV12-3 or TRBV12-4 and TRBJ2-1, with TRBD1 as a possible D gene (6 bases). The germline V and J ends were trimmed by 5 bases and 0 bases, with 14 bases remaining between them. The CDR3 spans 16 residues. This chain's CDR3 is CASSLQGRGSYNEQFF. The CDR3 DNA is TGTGCCAGCAGTCTACAGGGACGGGGCTCCTACAATGAGCAGTTCTTC.

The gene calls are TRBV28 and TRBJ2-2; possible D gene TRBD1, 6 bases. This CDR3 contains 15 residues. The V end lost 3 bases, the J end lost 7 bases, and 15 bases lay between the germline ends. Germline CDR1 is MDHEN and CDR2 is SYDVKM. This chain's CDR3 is CASSFLDRFSGELFF. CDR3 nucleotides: TGTGCCAGCAGTTTCCTAGACAGGTTCAGCGGGGAGCTGTTTTTT.

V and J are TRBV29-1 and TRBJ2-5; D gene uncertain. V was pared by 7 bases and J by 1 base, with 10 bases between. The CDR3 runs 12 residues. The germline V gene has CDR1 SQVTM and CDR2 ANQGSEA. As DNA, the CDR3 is TGCAGCGGTTATGACGGCCAAGAGACCCAGTACTTC. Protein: CSGYDGQETQYF.

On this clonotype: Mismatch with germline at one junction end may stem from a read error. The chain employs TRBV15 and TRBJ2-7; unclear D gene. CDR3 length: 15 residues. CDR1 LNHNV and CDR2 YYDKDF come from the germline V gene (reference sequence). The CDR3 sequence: CATSREGIGIYGQYF. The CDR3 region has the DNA TGTGCCACCAGCAGAGAGGGGATAGGAATTTACGGGCAGTACTTC. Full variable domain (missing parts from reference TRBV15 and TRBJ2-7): DAMVIQNPRYQVTQFGKPVTLSCSQTLNHNVMYWYQQKSSQAPKLLFHYYDKDFNNEADTPDNFQSRRPNTSFCFLDIRSPGLGDTAMYLCATSREGIGIYGQYFGPGTRLTVT.

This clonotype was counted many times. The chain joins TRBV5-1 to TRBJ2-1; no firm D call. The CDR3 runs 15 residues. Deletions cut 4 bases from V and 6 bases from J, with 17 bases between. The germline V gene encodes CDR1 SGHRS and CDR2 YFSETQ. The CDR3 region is CASSHPAQNTNEQFF. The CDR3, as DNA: TGCGCCAGCAGCCATCCGGCTCAGAACACCAATGAGCAGTTCTTC.

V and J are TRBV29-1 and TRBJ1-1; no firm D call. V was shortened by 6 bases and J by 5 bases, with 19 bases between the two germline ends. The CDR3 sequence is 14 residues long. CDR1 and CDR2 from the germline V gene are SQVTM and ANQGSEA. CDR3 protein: CSVTYLGGYTEAFF. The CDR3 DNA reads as TGCAGCGTCACGTACTTAGGCGGGTATACTGAAGCTTTCTTT. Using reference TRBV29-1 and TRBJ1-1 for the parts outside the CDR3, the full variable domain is SAVISQKPSRDICQRGTSLTIQCQVDSQVTMMFWYRQQPGQSLTLIATANQGSEATYESGFVIDKFPISRPNLTFSTLTVSNMSPEDSSIYLCSVTYLGGYTEAFFGQGTRLTVV.

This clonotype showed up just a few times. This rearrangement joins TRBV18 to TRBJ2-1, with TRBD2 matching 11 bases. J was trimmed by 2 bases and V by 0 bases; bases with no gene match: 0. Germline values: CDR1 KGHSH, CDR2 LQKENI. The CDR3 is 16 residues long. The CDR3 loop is CASSPPGLAAYNEQFF. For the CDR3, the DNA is TGTGCCAGCTCACCACCGGGACTAGCGGCCTACAATGAGCAGTTCTTC. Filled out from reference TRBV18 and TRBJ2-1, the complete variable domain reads NAGVMQNPRHLVRRRGQEARLRCSPMKGHSHVYWYRQLPEEGLKFMVYLQKENIIDESGMPKERFSAEFPKEGPSILRIQQVVRGDSAAYFCASSPPGLAAYNEQFFGPGTRLTVL.

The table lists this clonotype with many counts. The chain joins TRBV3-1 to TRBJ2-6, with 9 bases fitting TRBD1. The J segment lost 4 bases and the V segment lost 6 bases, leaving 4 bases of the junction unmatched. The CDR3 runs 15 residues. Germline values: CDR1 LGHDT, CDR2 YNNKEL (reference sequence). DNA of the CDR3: TGTGCCAGCAGTTTACAGGGGGCAGGGGCCAACGTCCTGACTTTC. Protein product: CASSLQGAGANVLTF.

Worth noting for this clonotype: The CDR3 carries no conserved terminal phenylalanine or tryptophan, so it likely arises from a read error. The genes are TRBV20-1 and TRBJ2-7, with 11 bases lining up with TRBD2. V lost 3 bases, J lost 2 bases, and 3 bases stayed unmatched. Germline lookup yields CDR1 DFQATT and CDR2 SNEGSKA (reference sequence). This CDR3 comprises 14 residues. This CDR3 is CSASPTSGAYEQYC. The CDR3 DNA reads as TGCAGTGCTAGCCCGACTAGCGGGGCCTACGAGCAGTACTGC.

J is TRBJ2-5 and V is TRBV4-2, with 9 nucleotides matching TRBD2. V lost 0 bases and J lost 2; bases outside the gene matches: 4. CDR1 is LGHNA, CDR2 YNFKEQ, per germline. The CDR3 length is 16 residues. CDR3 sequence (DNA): TGTGCCAGCAGCCAAGATTGGCTAGCGGGACAAGAGACCCAGTACTTC. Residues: CASSQDWLAGQETQYF.

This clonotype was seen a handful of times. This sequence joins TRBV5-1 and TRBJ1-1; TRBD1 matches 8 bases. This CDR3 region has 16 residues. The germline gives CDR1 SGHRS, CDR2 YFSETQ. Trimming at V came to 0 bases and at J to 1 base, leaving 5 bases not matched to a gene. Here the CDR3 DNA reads TGCGCCAGCAGCTTGGTCCCAGGGGGCCCGAACACTGAAGCTTTCTTT. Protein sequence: CASSLVPGGPNTEAFF. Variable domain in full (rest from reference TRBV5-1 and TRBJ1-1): KAGVTQTPRYLIKTRGQQVTLSCSPISGHRSVSWYQQTPGQGLQFLFEYFSETQRNKGNFPGRFSGRQFSNSRSEMNVSTLELGDSALYLCASSLVPGGPNTEAFFGQGTRLTVV.

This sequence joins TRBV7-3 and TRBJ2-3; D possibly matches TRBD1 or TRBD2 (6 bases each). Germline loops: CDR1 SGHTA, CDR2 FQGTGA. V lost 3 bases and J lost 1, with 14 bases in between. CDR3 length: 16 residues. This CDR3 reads CASSFIGGGGTDTQYF. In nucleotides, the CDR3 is TGTGCCAGCAGCTTCATTGGAGGGGGAGGCACAGATACGCAGTATTTT.

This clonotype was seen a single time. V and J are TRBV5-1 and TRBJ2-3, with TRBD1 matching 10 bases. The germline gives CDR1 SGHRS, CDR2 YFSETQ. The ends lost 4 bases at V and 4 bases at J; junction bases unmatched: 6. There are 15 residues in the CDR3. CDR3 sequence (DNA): TGCGCCAGCAGCGACTTGACAGGGGGCTCAGATACGCAGTATTTT. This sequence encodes CASSDLTGGSDTQYF.

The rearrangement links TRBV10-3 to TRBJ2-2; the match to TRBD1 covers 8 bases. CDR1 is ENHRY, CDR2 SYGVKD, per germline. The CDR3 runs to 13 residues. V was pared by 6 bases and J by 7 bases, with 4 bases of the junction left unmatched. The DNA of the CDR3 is TGTGCCATCAGAGACAGGGGAGTCGGGGAGCTGTTTTTT. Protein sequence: CAIRDRGVGELFF.

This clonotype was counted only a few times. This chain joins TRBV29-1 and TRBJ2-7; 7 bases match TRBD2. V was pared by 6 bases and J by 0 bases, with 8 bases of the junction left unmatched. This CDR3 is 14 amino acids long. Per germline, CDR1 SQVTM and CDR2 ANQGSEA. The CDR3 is CSVGLAAPSYEQYF. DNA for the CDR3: TGCAGCGTGGGCCTAGCGGCCCCCTCCTACGAGCAGTACTTC.

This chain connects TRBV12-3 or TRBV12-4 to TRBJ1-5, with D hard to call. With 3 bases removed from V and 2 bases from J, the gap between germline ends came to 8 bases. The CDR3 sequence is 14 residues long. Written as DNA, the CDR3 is TGTGCCAGCAGTTTTTCCTCAGGCAATCAGCCCCAGCATTTT. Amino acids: CASSFSSGNQPQHF.

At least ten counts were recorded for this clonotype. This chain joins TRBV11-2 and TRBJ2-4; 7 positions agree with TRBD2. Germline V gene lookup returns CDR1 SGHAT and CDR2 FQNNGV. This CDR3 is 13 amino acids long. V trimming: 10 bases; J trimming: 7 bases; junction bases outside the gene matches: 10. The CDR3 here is CATLAGVGNIQYF. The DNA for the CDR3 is TGTGCCACCTTGGCGGGAGTAGGGAACATTCAGTACTTC.